This T cell receptor beta chain comes out of a study of naive and memory T cell subsets. Cells stained for CD3, CD4, CD8, CD45RA and CD27 were sorted into four subsets. The beta constant-region primer was an equimolar mix of two oligonucleotides covering TRBC1 and TRBC2. Nested alpha and beta constant-region primers with the SP2 primer drove four PCR rounds on ligated cDNA. TCRdb redid the calling of the UMI-ligation and nested PCR reads with MiXCR, one entry per CDR3 protein. The profile shows roughly 40,000 distinct CDR3 sequences, roughly 14% of them singletons. Germline-derived CDR1 and CDR2 are SSHAT and FNYEAQ (reference sequence). CDR3 size: 13 residues. Germline trimming cut 5 bases from V and 3 bases from J; bases unmatched to any gene: 3. The sample holds a few counts of this clonotype.

The J gene is TRBJ2-7, the V gene TRBV7-7; 8 bases agree with TRBD1. Sequences were obtained from effector memory CD4+ T cells from blood. The subset: effector memory, CD45RA- CD27-. The sequence came from a human donor in good health. Here the CDR3 reads CASSPDRGYEQYF. The CDR3 bases are TGTGCCAGCAGCCCAGACAGGGGCTACGAGCAGTACTTC.